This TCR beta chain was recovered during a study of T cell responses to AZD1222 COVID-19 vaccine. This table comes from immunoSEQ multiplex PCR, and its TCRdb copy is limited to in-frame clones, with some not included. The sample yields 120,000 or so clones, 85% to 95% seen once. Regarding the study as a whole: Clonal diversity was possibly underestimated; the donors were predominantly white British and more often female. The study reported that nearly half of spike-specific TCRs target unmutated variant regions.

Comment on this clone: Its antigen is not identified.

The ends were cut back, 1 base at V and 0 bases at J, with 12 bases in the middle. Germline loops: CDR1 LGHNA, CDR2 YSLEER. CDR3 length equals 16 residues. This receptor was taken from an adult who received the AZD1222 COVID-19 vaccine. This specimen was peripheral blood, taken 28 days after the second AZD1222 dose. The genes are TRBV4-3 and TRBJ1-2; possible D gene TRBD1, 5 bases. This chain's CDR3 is CASSQAQGGANYGYTF. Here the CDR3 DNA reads TGCGCCAGCAGCCAAGCCCAGGGCGGAGCTAACTATGGCTACACCTTC.